This T cell receptor (beta chain) is drawn from a study of shared T cell receptors in the human thymus. Trimming at V came to 4 bases and at J to 5 bases, leaving 21 bases not matched to a gene. Germline-derived CDR1 and CDR2 are SEHNR and FQNEAQ (reference sequence). The CDR3 is 19 amino acids. Repertoires were generated with immunoSEQ multiplex PCR, while TCRdb's copy carries only in-frame clones and drops some. The sample lists hundreds of thousands of clones, 95% occurring once. The rearrangement joins TRBV7-9 to TRBJ1-1, with TRBD1 matching 8 bases. This TCR was sampled from a human donor. Sequences were obtained from thymocytes. The chain's CDR3 is CASSCPDRDRRNVKTEAFF. CDR3 coding DNA: TGTGCCAGCAGCTGCCCGGACAGGGATAGAAGAAACGTCAAAACTGAAGCTTTCTTT.